Listed here is a single T cell receptor (beta chain). Its recognized antigen is unknown. No clone much larger than this one lies a single base away; base qualities are absent. Trimming costs V 5 bases and J 5 bases, and their ends lie 10 bases apart. CDR1 and CDR2 (SGHRS, YFSETQ) derive from the germline V gene. From the cysteine up to the phenylalanine, the CDR3 has a length of 12 residues. Only CDR3 DNA is held: 36 bases, read in frame from base 1. The entry originates in a study of Ad26.COV2.S vaccination and SARS-CoV-2 variants (dated by TCRdb to about 2021). Background on the whole study: Vaccine-arm donors came from COV1001, a multicentre, randomized, double-blind, placebo-controlled phase I-IIa trial of Ad26.COV2.S in healthy adults. Ad26.COV2.S was administered intramuscularly at a dose of 5x10^10 or 1x10^11 viral particles, either as one shot or as two shots given 56 days apart. The specificity and breadth of SARS-CoV-2-reactive T cell receptors after Ad26.COV2.S vaccination were assessed by TCRbeta repertoire sequencing. A total of 32 samples were included in the TCR-sequenced set, comprising 19 Ad26.COV2.S vaccine recipients, 5 placebo recipients and 8 SARS-CoV-2 convalescent individuals. Participants in the trial were split at random into five groups of five each, receiving low-dose or high-dose Ad26.COV2.S once or twice, or else placebo on both occasions. Throughout the experiments and outcome assessment, investigators stayed blinded to trial group allocation. General study outcomes and caveats: Comparable non-spike TCR breadth was observed between vaccine and placebo recipients, consistent with only spike being contained in the vaccine. The authors noted that total T cell responses may have been underestimated by the TCR breadth and depth analyses. Spike-specific TCR breadth was higher in Ad26.COV2.S recipients than in placebo recipients (P = 0.0014). The study was not powered to compare responses between vaccine doses or regimens. Substantial breadth of spike-specific CD8+ and CD4+ T cell responses was reported after vaccination.

The immunoSEQ Assay was the method used to sequence TCRbeta CDR3 regions. After extraction, genomic DNA underwent amplification by bias-controlled multiplex PCR, followed by high-throughput sequencing. The authors' pipeline ran thus. To quantify the absolute abundance of every unique TCRbeta CDR3 region, sequences were collapsed and filtered. T cell fraction was estimated by normalizing TCRbeta template counts to usable DNA, with usable DNA measured through amplification of reference genes found in all nucleated cells. Repertoire TCRs were annotated as SARS-CoV-2-specific when V gene, CDR3 amino acid sequence and J gene were exactly matched to a known reactive TCR set. MIRA supplied the reference SARS-CoV-2 TCR set, which was filtered for enrichment in COVID-19-positive ImmuneCODE repertoires so that public or cross-reactive TCRs were removed. Using the MIRA antigens, annotated TCRs were further analysed by specific ORF or by position within an ORF. Breadth was defined as annotated unique rearrangements over total unique productive rearrangements; depth was the summed frequency of those rearrangements. Group comparisons of TCR breadth used two-sided Wilcoxon rank-sum tests. TCRdb limited this immuneACCESS table to in-frame rearrangements with V and J called. A share of clones is missing; checked studies link under half to unresolved V genes, and the rest is unexplained. V and J calls and clone size are those listed in that table; D and trimming were worked out from the DNA. The sample contains a few hundred thousand clones, under 90% of them found a single time. Of the sample, around 7% is held by the ten largest clones.

According to the study, the label for this sample's treatment or condition signals: roughly 19 received Ad26.COV2.S at low or high dose, single or two shots; 5 received placebo; per-sample allocation not given. Repertoires of vaccine and placebo recipients were sequenced from samples collected on day 63 after the first injection. Between 29 July and 7 August 2020, Cohort 1b enrolled about 27 adults aged 18-55 years at one site in Boston, USA. As a vaccine, Ad26.COV2.S was a replication-incompetent adenovirus type 26 vector that expressed a prefusion-stabilized SARS-CoV-2 spike protein derived from the original Wuhan strain.

This clonotype originated in a person between 18 and 65 years old who received the Ad26.COV2.S COVID-19 vaccine or a placebo. The sequence joins TRBV5-1 to TRBJ1-2, with the D gene call left open. This material consisted of peripheral blood, taken in a trial of Ad26.COV2.S vaccine versus placebo. The CDR3: CASSLDTYGYTF. In nucleotide form, the sequence is TGCGCCAGCAGTCTCGACACTTATGGCTACACCTTC. This CDR3, with the reference TRBV5-1 and TRBJ1-2 proteins standing in past its ends, gives the full variable domain KAGVTQTPRYLIKTRGQQVTLSCSPISGHRSVSWYQQTPGQGLQFLFEYFSETQRNKGNFPGRFSGRQFSNSRSEMNVSTLELGDSALYLCASSLDTYGYTFGSGTRLTVV.